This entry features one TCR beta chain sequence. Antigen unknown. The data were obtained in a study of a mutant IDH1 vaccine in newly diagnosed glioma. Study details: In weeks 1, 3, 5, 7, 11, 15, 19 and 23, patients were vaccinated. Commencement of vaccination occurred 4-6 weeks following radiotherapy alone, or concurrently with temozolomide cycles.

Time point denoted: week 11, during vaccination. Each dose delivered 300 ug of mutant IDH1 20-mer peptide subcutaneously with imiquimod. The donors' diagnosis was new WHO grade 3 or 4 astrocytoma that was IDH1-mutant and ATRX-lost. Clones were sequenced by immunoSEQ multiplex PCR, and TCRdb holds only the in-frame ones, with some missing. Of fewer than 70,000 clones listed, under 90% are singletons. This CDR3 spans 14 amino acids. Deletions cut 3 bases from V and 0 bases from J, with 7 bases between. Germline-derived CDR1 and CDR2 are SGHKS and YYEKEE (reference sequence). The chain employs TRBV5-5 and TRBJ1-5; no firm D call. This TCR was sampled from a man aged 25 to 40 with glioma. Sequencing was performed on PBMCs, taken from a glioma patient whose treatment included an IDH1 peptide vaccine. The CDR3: CASSWSDSNQPQHF. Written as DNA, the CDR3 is TGTGCCAGCAGCTGGTCCGATAGCAATCAGCCCCAGCATTTT.